This TCR beta chain is from a study of shared clonotypes between healthy human individuals. Study-level points and caveats: Relative to memory subsets, naive subsets generally showed larger estimated richness.

With 5 bases clipped from V and 2 bases from J, the junction kept 5 bases outside the gene matches. There are 15 residues in the CDR3. Germline V CDR1 and CDR2: SEHNR, FQNEAQ (reference sequence). DNA at approximately 200 ng, 25,000 to 35,000 T cell genomes, went into sorted-subset replicate PCRs. Sequencing used immunoSEQ multiplex PCR; TCRdb keeps in-frame clones, though not all of them. The sample includes about 2.1 million clones, 85% to 95% of them seen just once. Comments on this clone: Its antigen is not known.

Naive CD8 populations comprised CD45RO-negative cells positively selected for CCR7, excluding terminally differentiated effector memory CD45RA+ cells. Sequencing input: naive CD8+ T cells from PBMCs. This chain connects TRBV7-9 to TRBJ2-3; TRBD1 matches at 9 bases. The sequence was obtained from a man aged 18 to 29 in good health. Some clones in this sample may be carry-over from other donors' samples. The CDR3 DNA sequence: TGTGCCAGCAGCCCCGGGACAGGGCTCACAGATACGCAGTATTTT. Translated: CASSPGTGLTDTQYF.